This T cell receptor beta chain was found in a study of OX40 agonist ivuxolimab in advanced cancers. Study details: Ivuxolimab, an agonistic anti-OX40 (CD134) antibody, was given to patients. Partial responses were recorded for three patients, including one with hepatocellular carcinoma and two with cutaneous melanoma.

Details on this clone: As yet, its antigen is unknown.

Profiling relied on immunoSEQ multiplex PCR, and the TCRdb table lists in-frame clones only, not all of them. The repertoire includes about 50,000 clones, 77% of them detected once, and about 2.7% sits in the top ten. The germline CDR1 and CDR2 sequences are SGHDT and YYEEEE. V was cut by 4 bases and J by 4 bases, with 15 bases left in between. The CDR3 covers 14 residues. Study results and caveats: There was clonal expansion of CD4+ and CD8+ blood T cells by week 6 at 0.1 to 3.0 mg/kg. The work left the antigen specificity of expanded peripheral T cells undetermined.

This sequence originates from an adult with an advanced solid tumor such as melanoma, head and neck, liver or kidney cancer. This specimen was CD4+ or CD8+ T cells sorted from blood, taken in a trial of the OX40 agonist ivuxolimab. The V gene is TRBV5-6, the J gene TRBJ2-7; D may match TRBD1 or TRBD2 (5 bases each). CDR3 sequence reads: CASSIFRDRYEQYF. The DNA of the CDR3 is TGTGCCAGCAGCATTTTCCGGGACCGATACGAGCAGTACTTC.